Shown below are 30 T cell receptor beta chains from a single sample sequenced in a study of CD8 T cells in ankylosing spondylitis. Study-level points and caveats: For ankylosing spondylitis blood, a TCR beta motif of about eight highly homologous variants appeared characteristic.

Their antigen targets remain unknown. TCRdb re-called the 5' RACE reads with MiXCR, one entry per CDR3 protein. The table shows fewer than 650,000 distinct CDR3 sequences, with approximately 12% occurring only once. The sample consisted of blood, either unsorted or a sorted T cell fraction (not recorded which). All receptors come from a male donor with ankylosing spondylitis.

The rearrangement uses TRBV20-1 and TRBJ1-1; D is possibly TRBD1 (6 bases). Germline V CDR1 and CDR2: DFQATT, SNEGSKA (reference sequence). The ends were cut back, 5 bases at V and 2 bases at J, with 12 bases in the middle. The CDR3 is 13 amino acids. The CDR3 coding sequence is TGCAGTGCTTGGACCGGGACAAACACTGAAGCTTTCTTT. Its protein product is CSAWTGTNTEAFF.

This clonotype was recorded at least ten times. DNA of the CDR3: TGCGCCAGCAGCTTGGTGGGACAGGGGGGTAGTGAGCAGTTCTTC. Its protein product is CASSLVGQGGSEQFF. The chain joins TRBV5-1 to TRBJ2-1, with TRBD1 matching over 11 bases. Germline CDR1 reads SGHRS; CDR2 reads YFSETQ. This CDR3 comprises 15 residues. The V segment lost 0 bases and the J segment 9 bases; nucleotides outside the gene matches: 5.

V gene TRBV29-1 combines with J gene TRBJ1-5, with 8 bases that match TRBD1. V gave up 4 bases and J gave up 6 bases; unmatched junction bases: 8. The CDR3 has 14 residues. CDR1 is SQVTM, CDR2 ANQGSEA, per germline. The chain's CDR3 is CSVGTGSLGQPQHF. CDR3 nucleotides: TGCAGCGTTGGGACAGGGTCCCTCGGTCAGCCCCAGCATTTT.

With regard to this clonotype: Being one base from a much bigger clone, this may be a read error. The chain couples TRBV12-3 or TRBV12-4 to TRBJ2-7, with unresolved D. The CDR3 length is 13 residues. V lost 3 bases, J lost 5 bases, and 11 bases lay in between. The DNA for the CDR3 is TGTGCCAGCAGTTTGGCTGGCTGGGACGAGCAGTACTTC. This encodes CASSLAGWDEQYF.

The chain joins TRBV9 to TRBJ2-2; 9 bases fit TRBD2. The germline gives CDR1 SGDLS, CDR2 YYNGEE. The CDR3 spans 18 residues. The V and J ends lost 5 bases and 1 base, in that order; junction bases with no gene match: 12. CDR3 amino acids: CASRGTALTSGNTGELFF. DNA for the CDR3: TGTGCCAGCAGAGGAACGGCGTTGACTAGCGGGAACACCGGGGAGCTGTTTTTT.

This clonotype was observed a handful of times. The V call is TRBV11-3, the J call TRBJ2-7; TRBD1 might be the D (5 bases). The CDR3 has 14 residues. Germline CDR1 is SGHNT and CDR2 is YENEEA. Trimming cost V 3 bases and J 6 bases, with 15 bases left between them. The CDR3 region is CASSLSGPQGEQYV. The DNA of the CDR3 is TGTGCCAGCAGCTTGTCCGGACCCCAGGGCGAGCAGTACGTC.

The rearrangement uses TRBV20-1 and TRBJ2-3; 7 bases line up with TRBD1. J lost 10 bases, V lost 5 bases, and 18 bases had no gene match. The germline V gene has CDR1 DFQATT and CDR2 SNEGSKA (reference sequence). This CDR3 comprises 15 residues. CDR3 loop: CSASDRTTGIGPQYF. The CDR3 DNA reads TGCAGTGCTTCGGACAGGACCACAGGGATTGGCCCGCAGTATTTT.

This clonotype was picked up a small number of times. The chain uses TRBV4-1 and TRBJ2-2; a weak D match, TRBD2 (6 bases). V dropped 2 bases and J dropped 4 bases, with 17 bases sitting between them. CDR3 size: 17 residues. Germline V gene sequence: CDR1 MGHRA, CDR2 YSYEKL. CDR3 sequence reads: CASSQNPTGEVTGELFF. CDR3 DNA: TGCGCCAGCAGCCAAAATCCGACGGGAGAGGTCACCGGGGAGCTGTTTTTT.

The chain combines TRBV11-2 with TRBJ1-3; possibly TRBD1 for D (5 bases). The CDR3 contains 17 residues. Trimming took off 2 bases at V and 0 bases at J, with 14 bases between the two ends. CDR1 and CDR2 from the germline V gene are SGHAT and FQNNGV. The CDR3 DNA is TGTGCCAGCAGCTTAAAAATCGACGGGGGCTCTGGAAACACCATATATTTT. Its protein is CASSLKIDGGSGNTIYF. Variable domain in full (rest from reference TRBV11-2 and TRBJ1-3): EAGVAQSPRYKIIEKRQSVAFWCNPISGHATLYWYQQILGQGPKLLIQFQNNGVVDDSQLPKDRFSAERLKGVDSTLKIQPAKLEDSAVYLCASSLKIDGGSGNTIYFGEGSWLTVV.

This chain uses TRBV6-2 or TRBV6-3 with TRBJ2-7; D may be TRBD1 (6 bases). The germline V gene encodes CDR1 MNHEY and CDR2 SVGEGT. Trimming took off 4 bases at V and 7 bases at J, with 17 bases between the two ends. This CDR3 is 14 amino acids long. The chain's CDR3 is CASSSPGDVWEQYF. The CDR3 DNA reads as TGTGCCAGCAGTTCTCCAGGGGATGTTTGGGAGCAGTACTTC.

V is TRBV2 and J is TRBJ2-3; 7 nucleotides agree with TRBD1. Germline trimming cut 10 bases from V and 0 bases from J; bases unmatched to any gene: 7. Per the germline V gene, CDR1 is SNHLY and CDR2 is FYNNEI. CDR3 size: 14 residues. The CDR3 here is CATRTGNSTDTQYF. The CDR3 nucleotides read TGTGCCACCCGGACAGGCAATAGCACAGATACGCAGTATTTT.

This clonotype was recorded many times. The chain recombines TRBV19 with TRBJ2-3; D is unresolved. Trimming removed 7 bases at V and 0 bases at J, with 8 bases between. Germline CDR1 LNHDA, CDR2 SQIVND (reference sequence). The CDR3 runs to 13 residues. Here the CDR3 reads CASKHQSTDTQYF. For the CDR3, the DNA is TGTGCCAGTAAACACCAAAGCACAGATACGCAGTATTTT.

CDR3 protein: CASSEGPLLSYNEQFF. CDR3 coding DNA: TGTGCCAGCAGCGAGGGACCGCTCCTCTCCTACAATGAGCAGTTCTTC. The V gene is TRBV7-2, the J gene TRBJ2-1, with D perhaps given as TRBD1 or TRBD2 (5 bases each). The CDR3 runs to 16 residues. The germline V gene encodes CDR1 SGHTA and CDR2 FQGNSA. Trimming stripped 5 bases from V and 0 bases from J, with 14 bases between. The full variable domain, with the rest looked up from reference TRBV7-2 and TRBJ2-1, is GAGVSQSPSNKVTEKGKDVELRCDPISGHTALYWYRQSLGQGLEFLIYFQGNSAPDKSGLPSDRFSAERTGGSVSTLTIQRTQQEDSAVYLCASSEGPLLSYNEQFFGPGTRLTVL.

In its sample, this clonotype was seen a few times. The chain joins TRBV3-1 to TRBJ1-2; a possible D gene is TRBD1 (5 bases). V was cut by 0 bases and J by 7 bases, with 18 bases left in between. Per germline, CDR1 LGHDT and CDR2 YNNKEL (reference sequence). This CDR3 has 16 residues. The DNA for the CDR3 is TGTGCCAGCAGCCAAGATAATACGGCCTTCGGGGGTGGCTACACCTTC. Translating gives CASSQDNTAFGGGYTF.

This clonotype was observed many times. Here the CDR3 reads CASSQGGNLRDEQYV. The CDR3 DNA sequence: TGTGCCAGCAGCCAAGGTGGGAATCTACGGGACGAGCAGTACGTC. The chain has TRBV3-1 and TRBJ2-7; D ambiguous. CDR3 size: 15 residues. Germline V lookup: CDR1 LGHDT, CDR2 YNNKEL (reference sequence). V was cut by 1 base and J by 5 bases, with 15 bases left in between.

This clonotype came up many times. The V and J genes are TRBV12-3 or TRBV12-4 and TRBJ2-7, with TRBD2 as a possible D gene (6 bases). Trimming took off 5 bases at V and 6 bases at J, with 14 bases between the two ends. The CDR3 has 13 amino acids. CDR3 sequence: CASSPGLGIEQYV. CDR3 sequence (DNA): TGTGCCAGCAGTCCGGGACTTGGAATCGAGCAGTACGTC.

This chain's CDR3 is CASSEHSGELFF. CDR3 coding DNA: TGCGCCAGCAGTGAGCATTCCGGGGAGCTGTTTTTT. The rearrangement joins TRBV10-2 to TRBJ2-2, with unresolved D. CDR1 is WSHSY, CDR2 SAAADI, per germline. V was clipped by 2 bases and J by 6 bases, with 4 bases between them. The length of the CDR3 is 12 residues.

This clonotype appeared many times. The rearrangement links TRBV10-3 to TRBJ2-3; D not certain. V gave up 6 bases and J gave up 3 bases, with 13 bases separating them. CDR1 and CDR2 from the germline V gene are ENHRY and SYGVKD. CDR3 size: 14 residues. CDR3 nucleotide sequence: TGTGCCATCAGGGGGATGGCGTCAACAGATACGCAGTATTTT. The encoded protein is CAIRGMASTDTQYF.

This chain's CDR3 is CASSSGEVLNTEAFF. CDR3 coding DNA: TGCGCCAGCAGCTCGGGAGAAGTCCTGAACACTGAAGCTTTCTTT. The chain joins TRBV5-1 to TRBJ1-1; D not resolved. The V end was cut by 3 bases, the J end by 0 bases, with 12 bases between. Germline loops: CDR1 SGHRS, CDR2 YFSETQ. This CDR3 region has 15 residues.

V is TRBV5-4 and J is TRBJ2-7; 11 nucleotides align to TRBD1. V shed 0 bases and J 3 bases; nucleotides not matched to a gene: 8. This CDR3 contains 17 residues. CDR1 and CDR2 (germline): SGHNT, YYREEE (reference sequence). The CDR3 DNA is TGTGCCAGCAGCTTGGCTGGACAGGGGGCTCGCCGCTACGAGCAGTACTTC. The encoded protein is CASSLAGQGARRYEQYF.

The chain links TRBV6-1 to TRBJ2-1; D gene ambiguous. V gave up 2 bases and J gave up 7 bases, with 6 bases separating them. Germline loops: CDR1 MNHNS, CDR2 SASEGT. This CDR3 contains 12 residues. CDR3 protein: CASSESWNEQFF. CDR3 sequence (DNA): TGTGCCAGCAGTGAATCTTGGAATGAGCAGTTCTTC.

The chain combines TRBV12-3 or TRBV12-4 with TRBJ2-7; TRBD2 agrees at 11 bases. V lost 5 bases, J lost 5 bases, and 5 bases stayed unmatched. This CDR3 is built from 14 residues. CDR3 sequence (DNA): TGTGCCAGCAGTCTTAGCGGGAGGGCCGACGAGCAGTACTTC. As protein: CASSLSGRADEQYF.

The genes are TRBV14 and TRBJ2-1; a weak D match, TRBD2 (6 bases). Germline CDR1 reads SGHDN; CDR2 reads FVKESK. Trimming removed 4 bases at V and 3 bases at J, with 16 bases between. The CDR3 contains 16 residues. The CDR3 DNA is TGTGCCAGCAGCCCAGTCAGGACTACTGTCTACAATGAGCAGTTCTTC. Its protein product is CASSPVRTTVYNEQFF.

This clonotype was seen a handful of times. The V gene is TRBV2, the J gene TRBJ1-1; D is unresolved. Germline V gene data show CDR1 as SNHLY and CDR2 as FYNNEI. The V end was cut by 4 bases, the J end by 4 bases, with 13 bases between. This CDR3 is built from 14 residues. The CDR3 nucleotides are TGTGCCAGCAGTGCCAGGTGGGGTATCACTGAAGCTTTCTTT. Protein product: CASSARWGITEAFF.

This chain links TRBV18 with TRBJ1-5; tentative D call: TRBD1 (6 bases). This CDR3 spans 15 amino acids. The V and J ends lost 3 bases and 5 bases respectively, with 14 bases between them. CDR1 and CDR2 (germline): KGHSH, LQKENI. The CDR3 protein is CASSPPDRLYQPQHF. CDR3 nucleotides: TGTGCCAGCTCACCTCCGGACAGACTATATCAGCCCCAGCATTTT.

This sequence joins TRBV12-3 or TRBV12-4 and TRBJ2-1, with D uncertain. Between the trimmed V and J ends, which lost 7 bases and 10 bases, there was a span of 11 bases. CDR3 length: 11 residues. CDR3 in amino acids: CASTPGVEQFF. The CDR3 region has the DNA TGTGCCAGCACCCCGGGCGTAGAGCAGTTCTTC.

The sample holds a few counts of this clonotype. Compared with germline, one end of the junction differs, possibly owing to a read error. V and J are TRBV10-1 and TRBJ2-1, with TRBD2 matching 11 bases. The CDR3 covers 16 residues. Per the germline V gene, CDR1 is WNHNN and CDR2 is SYGVQD (reference sequence). DNA for the CDR3: TGCGCCAGCAGCGATCTTAGCGGGAGGGCCAACAACGAGCAGTTCTTC. Encoded protein: CASSDLSGRANNEQFF.

The chain carries TRBV4-1 and TRBJ2-1, with D possibly TRBD2 on 6 matching bases. Germline CDR1 reads MGHRA; CDR2 reads YSYEKL. The CDR3 runs to 15 residues. V was trimmed by 2 bases and J by 0 bases, leaving 8 bases between them. CDR3 protein: CASSQKTSSYNEQFF. The CDR3 coding sequence is TGCGCCAGCAGCCAAAAGACTAGCTCCTACAATGAGCAGTTCTTC.

This clonotype appeared many times. The chain carries TRBV5-1 and TRBJ2-1, with TRBD2 identical over 8 bases. The CDR3 runs 15 residues. CDR1 and CDR2 (germline): SGHRS, YFSETQ. J was trimmed by 0 bases and V by 4 bases; bases with no gene match: 3. In DNA form, the CDR3 reads TGCGCCAGCAGCGGCAGCGGGAGCTCCTACAATGAGCAGTTCTTC. Its protein product is CASSGSGSSYNEQFF.

V usage is TRBV11-2 and J usage is TRBJ2-1; TRBD1 aligns across 9 bases. The CDR3 loop spans 15 amino acids. Germline V gene sequence: CDR1 SGHAT, CDR2 FQNNGV. The ends lost 5 bases at V and 13 bases at J; junction bases unmatched: 15. The CDR3 loop reads CASSAKPGQGLRQFF. CDR3 nucleotide sequence: TGTGCCAGCAGCGCCAAACCGGGACAGGGTTTGAGACAGTTCTTC.